The rows below give T cell receptor beta chains drawn from one sample of a study of OX40 agonist ivuxolimab in advanced cancers. Method: immunoSEQ multiplex PCR; TCRdb's copy keeps in-frame clones and lacks some. The table has 50,000 to 70,000 clones, about 82% seen once; the top ten hold 3% to 4.5%. The sequenced sample was CD4+ or CD8+ T cells sorted from blood, obtained in a trial of the OX40 agonist ivuxolimab. These receptors were collected from an adult with an advanced solid tumor such as melanoma, head and neck, liver or kidney cancer. Each CDR3 is given with its conserved first and last residue. A D gene is named only where the DNA matches it firmly. Size values are once, few and many counts, or a class for expanded clones, and some rows have none.

TRBJ2-2 TRBV4-3 NA NA CASSHHEGEFGELFF TGCGCCAGCAGCCACCACGAAGGGGAATTCGGGGAGCTGTTTTTT
TRBJ1-1 TRBV28 NA NA CASRGGWGSTEAFF TGTGCCAGCAGGGGGGGCTGGGGAAGCACTGAAGCTTTCTTT
TRBJ2-5 TRBV30 NA NA CAWSWRVQETQYF TGTGCCTGGAGTTGGCGGGTACAAGAGACCCAGTACTTC
TRBJ1-6 TRBV6-7 NA NA CASSDNSPLHF TGTGCCAGCAGTGACAATTCACCCCTCCACTTT
TRBJ1-1 TRBV5-8 NA NA CASSLAGLTEAFF TGTGCCAGCAGCTTGGCGGGGTTAACTGAAGCTTTCTTT
TRBJ2-2 TRBV5-1 NA TRBD2 CASSLVTSGDPGELFF TGCGCCAGCAGCTTAGTAACTAGCGGCGACCCCGGGGAGCTGTTTTTT
TRBJ2-3 TRBV5-4 few NA CASSPAGLTDTQYF TGTGCCAGCAGCCCAGCGGGCCTCACAGATACGCAGTATTTT
TRBJ2-1 TRBV7-8 NA NA CASSLGRANNEQFF TGTGCCAGCAGCTTAGGGCGGGCGAACAATGAGCAGTTCTTC
TRBJ2-1 TRBV7-2 few NA CASSLSGYNEQFF TGTGCCAGCAGCTTATCTGGCTACAATGAGCAGTTCTTC
TRBJ2-7 TRBV5-1 NA NA CASKQTVPLWNYEQYF TGCGCCAGCAAACAGACAGTACCCCTCTGGAATTACGAGCAGTACTTC
TRBJ2-2 TRBV27 NA NA CASNLKRTGELFF TGTGCCTCCAACCTTAAGAGAACCGGGGAGCTGTTTTTT
TRBJ2-5 TRBV15 NA TRBD2 CATSRDVAGEETQYF TGTGCCACCAGCAGAGATGTAGCGGGAGAAGAGACCCAGTACTTC
TRBJ1-2 TRBV6-4 NA NA CASSDSMWGYTF TGTGCCAGCAGTGACTCGATGTGGGGCTACACCTTC
TRBJ2-3 TRBV9 NA NA CASSVLEVGTDTQYF TGTGCCAGCAGCGTACTTGAGGTCGGGACAGATACGCAGTATTTT
TRBJ2-7 TRBV5-6 NA NA CASSLGYEQYF TGTGCCAGCAGCTTGGGGTACGAGCAGTACTTC
TRBJ2-1 TRBV2 NA NA CASSEWDTYSYNEQFF TGTGCCAGCAGTGAATGGGACACCTACTCCTACAATGAGCAGTTCTTC
TRBJ2-6 TRBV7-6 NA NA CASSTGANVLTF TGTGCCAGCAGTACTGGGGCCAACGTCCTGACTTTC
TRBJ1-6 TRBV5-1 NA NA CASSNQGAKNSPLHF TGCGCCAGCAGCAACCAGGGTGCGAAGAATTCACCCCTCCACTTT
TRBJ2-5 TRBV7-2 NA TRBD2 CASSLRTSGVQETQYF TGTGCCAGCAGCCTTCGGACTAGCGGGGTTCAAGAGACCCAGTACTTC
TRBJ1-4 TRBV7-9 NA TRBD1 CASSLSGGFGEKLFF TGTGCCAGCAGCCTTTCAGGGGGCTTCGGTGAAAAACTGTTTTTT
TRBJ2-5 TRBV7-8 NA NA CASSSPLDRQETQYF TGTGCCAGCAGCTCCCCCCTTGACAGACAAGAGACCCAGTACTTC
TRBJ1-3 TRBV19 once TRBD1 CASSPDRGLFLSGNTIYF TGTGCCAGTAGTCCGGACAGGGGCCTATTTCTCTCTGGAAACACCATATATTTT
TRBJ2-7 TRBV5-1 NA NA CASRVRGEGYEQYF TGCGCCAGCAGGGTTAGAGGGGAAGGCTACGAGCAGTACTTC
TRBJ2-7 TRBV7-9 NA NA CAGARDVSYEQYF TGTGCAGGTGCCCGGGACGTCTCCTACGAGCAGTACTTC
TRBJ2-5 TRBV4-2 NA TRBD1 CASSQVTGGAGETQYF TGTGCCAGCAGCCAAGTAACAGGGGGCGCAGGGGAGACCCAGTACTTC
TRBJ1-6 TRBV9 NA NA CASSVGSDLSLSPLHF TGTGCCAGCAGCGTAGGTTCGGACCTATCTTTATCACCCCTCCACTTT
TRBJ1-2 TRBV5-8 NA NA CASSYNSDGYTF TGTGCCAGCAGCTATAATTCAGATGGCTACACCTTC
TRBJ2-1 TRBV11-2 NA NA CASRMPGQSSYNEQFF TGTGCCAGCAGGATGCCGGGACAAAGCTCCTACAATGAGCAGTTCTTC